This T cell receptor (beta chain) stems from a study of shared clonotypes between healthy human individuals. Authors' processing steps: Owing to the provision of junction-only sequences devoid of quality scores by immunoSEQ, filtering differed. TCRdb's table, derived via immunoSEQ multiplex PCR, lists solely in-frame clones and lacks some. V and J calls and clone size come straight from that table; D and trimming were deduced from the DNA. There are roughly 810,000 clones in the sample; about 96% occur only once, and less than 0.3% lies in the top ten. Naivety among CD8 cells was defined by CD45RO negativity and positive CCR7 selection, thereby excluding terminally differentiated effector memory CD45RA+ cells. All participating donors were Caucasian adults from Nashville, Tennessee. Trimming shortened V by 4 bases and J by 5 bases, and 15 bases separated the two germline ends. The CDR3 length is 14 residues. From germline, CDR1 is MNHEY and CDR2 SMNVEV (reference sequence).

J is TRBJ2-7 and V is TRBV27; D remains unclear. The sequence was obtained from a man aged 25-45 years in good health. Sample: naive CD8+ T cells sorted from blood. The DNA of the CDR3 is TGTGCCAGCAGTTCCCCCAGTAGGAAGAACGAGCAGTACTTC. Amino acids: CASSSPSRKNEQYF.